Listed here are 27 T cell receptor beta chains from one sample, sequenced in a study of shared clonotypes between healthy human individuals. Only in-frame clones appear in the TCRdb table, and some are missing; sequencing was by immunoSEQ multiplex PCR. The data show 650,000 to 800,000 clones, 92% seen once. Positive CCR7 selection of CD45RO-negative cells yielded the naive CD8 cells, and terminally differentiated effector memory CD45RA+ cells were excluded. The material sequenced was naive CD8+ T cells sorted from blood. The receptors here all came from a man younger than 45 in good health.

The rearrangement uses TRBV15 and TRBJ2-7; tentative D call: TRBD1 (5 bases). The V end was cut by 2 bases, the J end by 5 bases, with 7 bases between. Germline CDR1 reads LNHNV; CDR2 reads YYDKDF (reference sequence). The CDR3 has 12 amino acids. This CDR3 reads CATSRLTDEQYF. The CDR3, as DNA: TGTGCCACCAGCAGATTGACAGACGAGCAGTACTTC.

To note about this clone: Different DNA sequences within this sample yield the same CDR3. This chain uses TRBV11-2 with TRBJ2-7; 7 bases match TRBD1. The CDR3 loop spans 14 amino acids. Germline values: CDR1 SGHAT, CDR2 FQNNGV. The junction had 6 bases not matched to a gene; V was cut back by 5 bases and J by 2 bases. The CDR3, as DNA: TGTGCCAGCAGCCTCGGTGACAGGGCCTACGAGCAGTACTTC. Residues: CASSLGDRAYEQYF.

V gene TRBV5-5 combines with J gene TRBJ2-7; D call uncertain. Germline CDR1 SGHKS, CDR2 YYEKEE (reference sequence). The V gene lost 5 bases and the J gene lost 0 bases, with 15 bases spanning the gap. The length of the CDR3 is 15 residues. The CDR3 reads CASRDVLSSSYEQYF. CDR3 bases: TGTGCCAGCAGAGACGTCCTATCTTCCTCCTACGAGCAGTACTTC.

The rearrangement links TRBV9 to TRBJ2-2, with unresolved D. The germline V and J ends were trimmed by 4 bases and 5 bases, with 6 bases remaining between them. This CDR3 has 12 amino acids. Germline-derived CDR1 and CDR2 are SGDLS and YYNGEE. The CDR3 reads CASSPHTGELFF. The CDR3 DNA reads as TGTGCCAGCAGCCCTCATACCGGGGAGCTGTTTTTT.

The chain couples TRBV2 to TRBJ2-1; tentative D call: TRBD1 (6 bases). The CDR3 consists of 15 residues. Looked up from germline, CDR1 is SNHLY and CDR2 is FYNNEI. The V gene lost 1 base and the J gene lost 5 bases, with 12 bases spanning the gap. CDR3 sequence (DNA): TGTGCCAGCAGTGAAGAAGGACAGCGAAACAATGAGCAGTTCTTC. It specifies CASSEEGQRNNEQFF. Full variable domain (missing parts from reference TRBV2 and TRBJ2-1): EPEVTQTPSHQVTQMGQEVILRCVPISNHLYFYWYRQILGQKVEFLVSFYNNEISEKSEIFDDQFSVERPDGSNFTLKIRSTKLEDSAMYFCASSEEGQRNNEQFFGPGTRLTVL.

The chain has TRBV2 and TRBJ1-2; D is unclear. The CDR3 has 12 amino acids. The germline CDR1 and CDR2 sequences are SNHLY and FYNNEI. Trimming stripped 7 bases from V and 7 bases from J, with 13 bases between. CDR3 sequence reads: CASMPRVAGYTF. The CDR3 DNA sequence: TGTGCCAGCATGCCTCGGGTTGCTGGCTACACCTTC.

The chain recombines TRBV4-1 with TRBJ2-5; possible D gene TRBD2, 6 bases. The germline V gene has CDR1 MGHRA and CDR2 YSYEKL. The CDR3 contains 16 residues. Deletions cut 8 bases from V and 2 bases from J, with 21 bases between. The CDR3 loop is CASGTRPGDFQETQYF. The CDR3 nucleotides read TGCGCCAGCGGAACCAGGCCCGGGGACTTTCAAGAGACCCAGTACTTC.

The V and J genes are TRBV7-2 and TRBJ2-1; unclear D gene. The CDR3 runs to 17 residues. V lost 5 bases to trimming and J lost 8 bases, with 25 bases between them. From germline, CDR1 is SGHTA and CDR2 FQGNSA. CDR3 bases: TGTGCCAGCAGCCAATCGGTTATCGGTAGTTTGGTCGATGAGCAGTTCTTC. This sequence encodes CASSQSVIGSLVDEQFF.

This clone occurred many times. The gene calls are TRBV4-1 and TRBJ1-1; D is ambiguous. With 1 base removed from V and 3 bases from J, the gap between germline ends came to 6 bases. CDR1 MGHRA and CDR2 YSYEKL come from the germline V gene. The CDR3 loop spans 13 amino acids. The CDR3 DNA is TGCGCCAGCAGCCAAGCGGACCACACTGAAGCTTTCTTT. Protein product: CASSQADHTEAFF.

Only one count was recorded for this clone. This chain links TRBV11-1 with TRBJ2-1, with D perhaps matching TRBD1 or TRBD2 (5 bases each). The CDR3 has 12 residues. Germline CDR1 is SGHAT and CDR2 is FQDESV (reference sequence). The V end was cut by 6 bases, the J end by 7 bases, with 10 bases between. In DNA, the CDR3 is TGTGCCAGCAGGAGTTGGGGGAATGAGCAGTTCTTC. Translated: CASRSWGNEQFF.

The gene calls are TRBV9 and TRBJ2-7; D ambiguous. The CDR3 extends over 14 amino acids. The germline gives CDR1 SGDLS, CDR2 YYNGEE. V gave up 4 bases and J gave up 0 bases, with 11 bases separating them. CDR3 in amino acids: CASSPTPSSYEQYF. CDR3 nucleotides: TGTGCCAGCAGCCCCACCCCCAGCTCCTACGAGCAGTACTTC.

CDR3 loop: CASSAGDYPAGEQFF. CDR3 coding DNA: TGTGCCAGCAGCGCCGGGGACTACCCCGCCGGTGAGCAGTTCTTC. V gene TRBV27 combines with J gene TRBJ2-1; 7 bases are shared with TRBD2. Germline values: CDR1 MNHEY, CDR2 SMNVEV (reference sequence). The CDR3 is 15 amino acids. With 6 bases clipped from V and 9 bases from J, the junction kept 14 bases outside the gene matches.

The gene calls are TRBV5-1 and TRBJ2-7; 8 positions match TRBD1. J gave up 7 bases and V 6 bases, and 18 bases lay outside the gene matches. The CDR3 loop spans 16 amino acids. The germline V gene has CDR1 SGHRS and CDR2 YFSETQ. The CDR3, as DNA: TGCGCCAGCAAATTAAATAGGGACAGGAAAAGAAGTGAGCAGTACTTC. Amino acids: CASKLNRDRKRSEQYF.

The rearrangement links TRBV7-2 to TRBJ1-1; no firm D call. The V end was cut by 7 bases, the J end by 0 bases, with 15 bases between. Looked up from germline, CDR1 is SGHTA and CDR2 is FQGNSA. The CDR3 extends over 15 amino acids. The CDR3 DNA follows: TGTGCCAGCACTGTCATAGACACAATGAACACTGAAGCTTTCTTT. Protein sequence: CASTVIDTMNTEAFF.

The chain couples TRBV7-9 to TRBJ2-5; TRBD1 agrees at 7 bases. This CDR3 is built from 15 residues. Germline CDR1 is SEHNR and CDR2 is FQNEAQ (reference sequence). With V trimmed by 5 bases and J by 1 base, 7 bases remained unmatched. This CDR3 reads CASSPRDSRQETQYF. The CDR3 coding sequence is TGTGCCAGCAGCCCAAGGGACAGCCGCCAAGAGACCCAGTACTTC.

The genes are TRBV27 and TRBJ2-1; D not resolved. Germline V gene lookup returns CDR1 MNHEY and CDR2 SMNVEV (reference sequence). The CDR3 runs 13 residues. Trimming left V 4 bases short and J 4 bases short, with 8 bases between. The CDR3 here is CASSWSIYNEQFF. CDR3 in DNA: TGTGCCAGCAGTTGGTCGATTTACAATGAGCAGTTCTTC.

CDR3 residues: CASSVDGNVLTF. CDR3 nucleotides: TGTGCCAGCAGCGTGGACGGCAACGTCCTGACTTTC. This chain uses TRBV9 with TRBJ2-6; D is unresolved. Germline CDR1 and CDR2: SGDLS and YYNGEE. Trimming took 2 bases from V and 9 from J, leaving 6 bases between them. The CDR3 runs to 12 residues.

The chain employs TRBV14 and TRBJ2-1; D call uncertain. CDR1 is SGHDN, CDR2 FVKESK, per germline. The CDR3 is made up of 15 amino acids. Trimming removed 0 bases from V and 6 bases from J, with 12 bases in between. The CDR3 sequence: CASSQDQVGFNEQFF. The CDR3 region has the DNA TGTGCCAGCAGCCAAGATCAAGTCGGGTTCAATGAGCAGTTCTTC.

Turning to this clone: One junction end does not reproduce the germline sequence, and a read error may be involved. This chain joins TRBV19 and TRBJ2-7; the match to TRBD2 covers 9 bases. The CDR3 is 13 amino acids. Germline CDR1 and CDR2: LNHDA and SQIVND (reference sequence). CDR3 DNA: TGTGCCAGGCGGGAGGGGCGGGAGGTCTTCCGAACCTTC. This codes for CARREGREVFRTF.

This clone appeared a single time. The chain couples TRBV2 to TRBJ2-3; 7 bases agree with TRBD2. The V segment lost 10 bases and the J segment 0 bases; nucleotides outside the gene matches: 10. CDR1 is SNHLY and CDR2 is FYNNEI in the germline V gene. The CDR3 sequence is 15 residues long. The CDR3 DNA reads TGTGCCACCCCACGGACTAGTCCGAGCACAGATACGCAGTATTTT. Translated, it gives CATPRTSPSTDTQYF.

The gene calls are TRBV27 and TRBJ2-7; 7 nucleotides agree with TRBD2. The CDR3 runs 14 residues. The germline V gene has CDR1 MNHEY and CDR2 SMNVEV (reference sequence). The trim removed 5 bases at V and 0 bases at J, leaving 4 bases unmatched. The CDR3 nucleotides are TGTGCCAGCAGTGCGGCGGGGGTCTCCTACGAGCAGTACTTC. It encodes CASSAAGVSYEQYF.

Points on this clone: This same CDR3 is encoded by further DNA sequences in the sample. The DNA for the CDR3 is TGTGCCAGCTCACCAGGGACAGGGAGCTACGAGCAGTACTTC. Translation: CASSPGTGSYEQYF. The rearrangement uses TRBV18 and TRBJ2-7; 9 bases align to TRBD1. Germline-derived CDR1 and CDR2 are KGHSH and LQKENI. The CDR3 contains 14 residues. Trimming cost V 2 bases and J 3 bases; bases outside gene matches: 2.

J is TRBJ2-3 and V is TRBV13, with D unclear. Trimming pared 5 bases from V and 1 base from J, leaving 7 bases between. Per germline, CDR1 PRHDT and CDR2 FYEKMQ (reference sequence). CDR3 size: 13 residues. CDR3 in DNA: TGTGCCAGCAGCCCCCGACGCACAGATACGCAGTATTTT. It codes for CASSPRRTDTQYF. Full variable domain (rest looked up from reference TRBV13 and TRBJ2-3): AAGVIQSPRHLIKEKRETATLKCYPIPRHDTVYWYQQGPGQDPQFLISFYEKMQSDKGSIPDRFSAQQFSDYHSELNMSSLELGDSALYFCASSPRRTDTQYFGPGTRLTVL.

The V and J genes are TRBV6-5 and TRBJ2-7, with D unresolved. The CDR3 loop spans 13 amino acids. The germline V gene has CDR1 MNHEY and CDR2 SVGAGI. The germline V and J ends were trimmed by 5 bases and 3 bases, with 11 bases remaining between them. The CDR3 bases are TGTGCCAGCAGTCCCGCTGCCAGCTACGAGCAGTACTTC. Translation: CASSPAASYEQYF.

The J gene is TRBJ1-1, the V gene TRBV5-4; 8 nucleotides line up with TRBD1. V was pared by 1 base and J by 7 bases, with 3 bases of the junction left unmatched. The CDR3 totals 13 residues. In germline, CDR1 is SGHNT, CDR2 YYREEE (reference sequence). CDR3 amino acids: CASSLQGAVEAFF. As DNA, the CDR3 is TGTGCCAGCAGCTTGCAGGGGGCGGTTGAAGCTTTCTTT.

The rearrangement uses TRBV5-5 and TRBJ2-6, with D maybe TRBD1 (6 bases). Germline CDR1 SGHKS, CDR2 YYEKEE (reference sequence). V was trimmed by 3 bases and J by 0 bases, leaving 13 bases between them. CDR3 size: 17 residues. CDR3 region: CASSSTGLPSGANVLTF. CDR3 DNA sequence: TGTGCCAGCAGCTCTACAGGGTTACCCTCTGGGGCCAACGTCCTGACTTTC.

The chain couples TRBV7-6 to TRBJ1-5, with D possibly matching TRBD1 (6 bases). Per the germline V gene, CDR1 is SGHVS and CDR2 is FNYEAQ. Deletions cut 3 bases from V and 2 bases from J, with 23 bases between. The CDR3 is 19 amino acids. CDR3 sequence (DNA): TGTGCCAGCAGCTTCCAAGGGACACCGGCCCTAAGGGGCAATCAGCCCCAGCATTTT. It encodes CASSFQGTPALRGNQPQHF.